This T cell receptor (beta chain) was found in a study of blood T cells in healthy people across ages. Investigators took roughly 10 milliliters of peripheral blood from every donor. Together with a sample-barcoded 5' primer, a J-beta primer mix was included in a second PCR lasting roughly 6 to 12 cycles. TCRdb reanalysed the 5' RACE reads using MiXCR and keeps one entry per CDR3 protein. The sample holds 1.2 million to 1.5 million distinct CDR3 sequences; around 42% are singletons and the top ten take 6.5% to 10%. Germline V CDR1 and CDR2: SQVTM, ANQGSEA. V gave up 6 bases and J gave up 4 bases, with 9 bases separating them. The CDR3 contains 12 residues. This clonotype was counted once. The antigen is not known. Study results and caveats: The study lacked donor CMV status, which possibly confounded expanded clonotype changes.

This rearrangement joins TRBV29-1 to TRBJ2-2; weak D call: TRBD2 (6 bases). Sequences were obtained from blood. The clonotype was recovered from a woman under 30 in good health. The CDR3 DNA sequence: TGCAGCGTGTCGGGAGCCACCGGGGAGCTGTTTTTT. This encodes CSVSGATGELFF.